This is a list of T cell receptor beta chains from one sample in a study of OX40 agonist ivuxolimab in advanced cancers. Assay: immunoSEQ multiplex PCR; the TCRdb copy retains only in-frame clones and omits some. This sample has some 70,000 clones; about 83% occur once, and the top ten carry approximately 1.4%. Sequences were derived from CD4+ or CD8+ T cells sorted from blood, sampled in a trial of the OX40 agonist ivuxolimab. Receptor source: an adult with an advanced solid tumor such as melanoma, head and neck, liver or kidney cancer. Both conserved end residues are part of each CDR3. D genes are given only for firm matches. Expanded clones get a size class; other rows say once, few or many, or leave the size out.

>TRBJ2-4|TRBV15|-|once
CATSRERGSAKNIQYF
TGTGCCACCAGCAGAGAAAGGGGGTCAGCCAAAAACATTCAGTACTTC
>TRBJ2-1|TRBV7-6|TRBD2|-
CATRRGAYNEQFF
TGTGCCACCCGGCGGGGGGCATACAATGAGCAGTTCTTC
>TRBJ2-7|TRBV9|TRBD2|-
CASSAGSGGGSYEQYF
TGTGCCAGCAGCGCCGGCAGTGGGGGGGGCTCCTACGAGCAGTACTTC
>TRBJ2-1|TRBV5-5|-|once
CASSLEVQSNEQFF
TGTGCCAGCAGCTTGGAGGTACAGAGCAATGAGCAGTTCTTC
>TRBJ1-1|TRBV7-9|TRBD1|-
CASSSGQGRGTEAFF
TGTGCCAGCAGCTCCGGACAGGGGAGGGGTACTGAAGCTTTCTTT
>TRBJ2-7|TRBV7-8|-|-
CASSLGQVPSYEQYF
TGTGCCAGCAGCTTAGGTCAGGTGCCCTCCTACGAGCAGTACTTC
>TRBJ1-1|TRBV18|TRBD1|-
CASSPGQETPPFF
TGTGCCAGCTCACCGGGACAGGAGACCCCCCCTTTCTTT
>TRBJ2-2|TRBV2|-|-
CASSLRSAGELFF
TGTGCCAGCAGTTTAAGATCGGCCGGGGAGCTGTTTTTT
>TRBJ1-5|TRBV2|-|few
CASSDPQPQHF
TGTGCCAGCAGTGACCCTCAGCCCCAGCATTTT
>TRBJ1-3|TRBV4-1|-|-
CASSQDEGQGPALSGNTIYF
TGCGCCAGCAGCCAAGATGAAGGTCAGGGGCCGGCCCTCTCTGGAAACACCATATATTTT
>TRBJ2-2|TRBV29-1|-|-
CSVARETGELFF
TGCAGCGTCGCCCGAGAAACCGGGGAGCTGTTTTTT
>TRBJ1-1|TRBV5-1|TRBD1|-
CASRSAAGTGDTEAFF
TGCGCCAGCAGGTCGGCCGCCGGGACAGGGGACACTGAAGCTTTCTTT
>TRBJ2-7|TRBV6-7|TRBD2|-
CASSRLAGGTYEQYF
TGTGCCAGCAGTCGACTAGCGGGGGGAACCTACGAGCAGTACTTC
>TRBJ1-2|TRBV6-1|-|-
CASSEEVGNYGYTF
TGTGCCAGCAGTGAAGAGGTGGGAAACTATGGCTACACCTTC
>TRBJ2-1|TRBV5-4|-|-
CASSLAVDPRNEQFF
TGTGCCAGCAGCTTGGCCGTGGACCCCCGGAATGAGCAGTTCTTC
>TRBJ2-5|TRBV5-1|TRBD1|-
CASSLGPGQGSETQYF
TGCGCCAGCAGCTTGGGACCGGGACAGGGGTCGGAGACCCAGTACTTC
>TRBJ2-5|TRBV5-4|TRBD2|-
CASSPVGTRGGNF
TGTGCCAGCAGCCCGGTTGGAACGCGGGGGGGCAACTTC
>TRBJ1-5|TRBV28|-|once
CASSFVQIFNQPQHF
TGTGCCAGCAGTTTTGTACAGATATTCAATCAGCCCCAGCATTTT
>TRBJ1-2|TRBV15|-|-
CATSRGSAMGGYTF
TGTGCCACCAGCAGAGGGTCGGCAATGGGTGGCTACACCTTC
>TRBJ1-5|TRBV28|-|-
CASKVQGNQPQHF
TGTGCCAGCAAAGTACAGGGCAATCAGCCCCAGCATTTT
>TRBJ1-2|TRBV11-2|-|-
CASSLYPASNYGYTF
TGTGCCAGCAGCTTATACCCGGCGAGTAACTATGGCTACACCTTC
>TRBJ1-1|TRBV6-5|-|-
CASSYSTASGTEAFF
TGTGCCAGCAGTTACTCAACGGCAAGTGGCACTGAAGCTTTCTTT
>TRBJ2-5|TRBV5-1|TRBD2|-
CASSLNPAGVQETQYF
TGCGCCAGCAGCTTGAATCCGGCGGGAGTACAAGAGACCCAGTACTTC
>TRBJ2-1|TRBV20-1|-|once
CSASKPNEQFF
TGCAGTGCTAGTAAGCCAAATGAGCAGTTCTTC
>TRBJ1-6|TRBV5-1|-|few
CASSRTVGSPLHF
TGCGCCAGCAGCCGGACCGTAGGCTCACCCCTCCACTTT
>TRBJ2-1|TRBV6-1|TRBD2|-
CASSDPGLAAYNEQFF
TGTGCCAGCAGTGATCCTGGACTAGCCGCCTACAATGAGCAGTTCTTC
>TRBJ1-2|TRBV6-6|-|-
CASRRTAEDGYTF
TGTGCCAGCAGAAGGACGGCCGAGGACGGCTACACCTTC
>TRBJ1-4|TRBV7-2|TRBD1|-
CASSSGTGSRANEKLFF
TGTGCCAGCAGCTCGGGGACAGGGAGTCGAGCTAATGAAAAACTGTTTTTT
>TRBJ2-5|TRBV30|-|few
CAWARSRPQETQYF
TGTGCCTGGGCGAGGAGTCGGCCCCAGGAGACCCAGTACTTC
>TRBJ1-2|TRBV5-1|TRBD1|-
CASGARGLLYGYTF
TGCGCCAGCGGTGCCAGGGGGCTGCTCTATGGCTACACCTTC
>TRBJ1-3|TRBV7-8|-|few
CASSPARRVGNTIYF
TGTGCCAGCAGCCCCGCCAGGAGGGTGGGAAACACCATATATTTT
>TRBJ1-1|TRBV19|TRBD1|-
CASSPRGRLSTEAFF
TGTGCCAGTAGTCCCAGGGGGCGTTTATCCACTGAAGCTTTCTTT
>TRBJ1-4|TRBV5-8|TRBD1|-
CASSLGDSPFATNEKLFF
TGTGCCAGCAGCTTGGGGGACAGCCCATTTGCAACTAATGAAAAACTGTTTTTT
>TRBJ1-3|TRBV19|-|-
CASNRGAGSGNTIYF
TGTGCCAGTAACCGTGGGGCAGGCTCTGGAAACACCATATATTTT
>TRBJ2-5|TRBV6-4|-|-
CASPPGRRYQETQYF
TGTGCCAGCCCCCCCGGCAGGAGGTATCAAGAGACCCAGTACTTC
>TRBJ1-2|TRBV6-4|-|-
CASAPVPGAYGYTF
TGTGCCAGCGCCCCGGTCCCAGGGGCCTATGGCTACACCTTC
>TRBJ2-1|TRBV19|TRBD2|-
CASRTSSGGNNEQFF
TGTGCCAGTAGGACCTCTAGCGGGGGGAACAATGAGCAGTTCTTC
>TRBJ1-3|TRBV1|-|-
CTSAPPYTIYF
TGCACCAGCGCCCCCCCCTACACCATATATTTT
>TRBJ1-6|TRBV10-2|-|-
CASSGGVTYNSPLHF
TGCGCCAGCAGTGGCGGTGTAACTTATAATTCACCCCTCCACTTT
>TRBJ1-1|TRBV25-1|-|-
CASSAPGGKNTEAFF
TGTGCCAGCAGTGCTCCCGGGGGGAAGAACACTGAAGCTTTCTTT
>TRBJ2-2|TRBV27|-|few
CASSLTPYTGELFF
TGTGCCAGCAGTCTGACACCTTACACCGGGGAGCTGTTTTTT